This T cell receptor (beta chain) emerged from a study of T cell responses to AZD1222 COVID-19 vaccine. Assay: immunoSEQ multiplex PCR; the TCRdb copy retains only in-frame clones and omits some. The repertoire holds over 100,000 clones, with about 87% as singletons. Overall study findings and caveats: A mostly white British donor set with more females was recruited, and clonal diversity was possibly underestimated.

Trimming took off 0 bases at V and 7 bases at J, with 13 bases between the two ends. The CDR3 is 15 residues long. Germline V gene lookup returns CDR1 MNHEY and CDR2 SMNVEV (reference sequence). On this clone: Antigen specificity is unknown.

The sample was peripheral blood, taken on day 0 of AZD1222 vaccination. The chain carries TRBV27 and TRBJ2-1, with D possibly matching TRBD2 (5 bases). The sequence derives from an adult in good health. The CDR3 sequence: CASSLSAVRLNEQFF. In DNA, the CDR3 is TGTGCCAGCAGTTTATCAGCGGTCCGACTTAATGAGCAGTTCTTC.